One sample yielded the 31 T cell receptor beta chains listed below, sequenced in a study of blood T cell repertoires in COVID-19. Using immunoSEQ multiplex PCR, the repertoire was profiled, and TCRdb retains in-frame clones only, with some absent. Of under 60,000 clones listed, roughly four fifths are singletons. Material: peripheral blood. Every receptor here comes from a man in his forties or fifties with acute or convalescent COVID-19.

The CDR3 DNA is TGTGCCAGCAGCAAAATTGGGGACAGCGAGGGCTATGGCTACACCTTC. Residues: CASSKIGDSEGYGYTF. This chain connects TRBV21-1 to TRBJ1-2; the table assigns TRBD1, which was not confirmed against the DNA. TRBV21-1 is an annotated pseudogene. The CDR3 consists of 16 residues.

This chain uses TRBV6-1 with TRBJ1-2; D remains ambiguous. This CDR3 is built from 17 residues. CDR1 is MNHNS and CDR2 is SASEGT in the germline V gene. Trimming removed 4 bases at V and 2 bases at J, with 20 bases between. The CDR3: CASSGFYLGQLNYGYTF. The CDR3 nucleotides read TGTGCCAGCAGTGGCTTCTATCTTGGGCAGTTGAACTATGGCTACACCTTC.

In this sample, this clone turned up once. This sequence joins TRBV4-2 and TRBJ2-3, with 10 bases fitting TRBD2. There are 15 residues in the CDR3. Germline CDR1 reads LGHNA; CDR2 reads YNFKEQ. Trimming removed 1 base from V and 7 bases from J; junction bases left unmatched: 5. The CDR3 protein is CASSQGLAGANTQYF. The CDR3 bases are TGTGCCAGCAGCCAAGGGCTAGCGGGGGCAAATACGCAGTATTTT.

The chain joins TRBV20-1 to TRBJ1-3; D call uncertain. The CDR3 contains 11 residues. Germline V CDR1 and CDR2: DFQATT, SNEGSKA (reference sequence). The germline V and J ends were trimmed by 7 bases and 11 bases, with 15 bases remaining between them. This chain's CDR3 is CSGATYGAIYF. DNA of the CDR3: TGCAGTGGGGCAACCTATGGTGCCATATATTTT.

CDR3 amino acids: CASTSAQGSYEQYF. CDR3 DNA: TGTGCCAGCACCTCAGCCCAGGGTTCCTACGAGCAGTACTTC. The chain carries TRBV6-5 and TRBJ2-7; possible D gene TRBD1, 5 bases. CDR1 and CDR2 from the germline V gene are MNHEY and SVGAGI. With 7 bases removed from V and 1 base from J, the gap between germline ends came to 14 bases. This CDR3 comprises 14 residues.

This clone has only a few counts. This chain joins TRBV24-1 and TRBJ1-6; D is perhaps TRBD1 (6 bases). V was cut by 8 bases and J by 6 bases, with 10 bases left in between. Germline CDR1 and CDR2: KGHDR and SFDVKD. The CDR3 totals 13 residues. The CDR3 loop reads CATNRDLNSPLHF. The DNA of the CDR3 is TGTGCCACCAACAGGGATCTTAATTCACCCCTCCACTTT.

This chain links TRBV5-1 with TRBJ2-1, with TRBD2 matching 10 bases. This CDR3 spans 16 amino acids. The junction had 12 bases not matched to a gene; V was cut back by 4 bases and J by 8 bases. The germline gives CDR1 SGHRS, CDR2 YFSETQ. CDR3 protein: CASSVPSGGAYHEQFF. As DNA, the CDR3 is TGCGCCAGCAGCGTGCCCAGCGGGGGGGCCTATCATGAGCAGTTCTTC.

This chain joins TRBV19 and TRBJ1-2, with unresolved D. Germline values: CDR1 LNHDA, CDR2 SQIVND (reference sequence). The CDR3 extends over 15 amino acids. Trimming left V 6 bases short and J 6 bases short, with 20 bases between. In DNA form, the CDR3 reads TGTGCCAGTAGAGATCCGGGATCCTTGGGGAATGGCTACACCTTC. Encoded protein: CASRDPGSLGNGYTF.

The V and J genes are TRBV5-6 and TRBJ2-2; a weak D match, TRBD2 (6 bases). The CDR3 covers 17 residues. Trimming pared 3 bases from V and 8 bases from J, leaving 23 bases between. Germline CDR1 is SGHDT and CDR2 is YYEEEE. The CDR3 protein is CASSSTGRARDLGELFF. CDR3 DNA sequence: TGTGCCAGCAGCTCCACCGGCCGTGCCAGGGACTTGGGGGAGCTGTTTTTT.

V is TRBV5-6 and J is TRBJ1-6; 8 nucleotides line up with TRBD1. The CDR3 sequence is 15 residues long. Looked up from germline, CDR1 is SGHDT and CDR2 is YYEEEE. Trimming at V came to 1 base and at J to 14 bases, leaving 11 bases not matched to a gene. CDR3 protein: CASSLQAGGILALHF. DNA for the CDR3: TGTGCCAGCAGCTTGCAGGCAGGGGGCATCCTCGCCCTCCACTTT.

In DNA form, the CDR3 reads TGTGCCAGCAGTTTACAGGGGGCAGATACGCAGTATTTT. This codes for CASSLQGADTQYF. V gene TRBV6-4 combines with J gene TRBJ2-3; TRBD1 matches at 8 bases. Trimming took 5 bases from V and 4 from J; bases not matched to a gene: 2. The CDR3 sequence is 13 residues long. Germline V lookup: CDR1 MRHNA, CDR2 SNTAGT.

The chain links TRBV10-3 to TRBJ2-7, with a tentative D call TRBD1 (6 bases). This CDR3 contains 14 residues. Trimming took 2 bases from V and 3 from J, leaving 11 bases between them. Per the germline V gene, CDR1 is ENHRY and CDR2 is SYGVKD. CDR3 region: CAISEGTKNYEQYF. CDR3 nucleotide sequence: TGTGCCATCAGTGAGGGGACAAAAAACTACGAGCAGTACTTC.

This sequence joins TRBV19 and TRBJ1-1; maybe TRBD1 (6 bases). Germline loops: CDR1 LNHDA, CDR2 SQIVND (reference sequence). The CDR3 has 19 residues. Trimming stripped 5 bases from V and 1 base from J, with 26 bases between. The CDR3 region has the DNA TGTGCCAGTAGTCCTAATCCTCTACAGGGAGACCACAGGAACACTGAAGCTTTCTTT. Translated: CASSPNPLQGDHRNTEAFF.

CDR3 in amino acids: CASSLAGAGYQPQHF. In nucleotides, the CDR3 is TGCGCCAGCAGCTTGGCCGGGGCGGGGTATCAGCCCCAGCATTTT. V usage is TRBV5-1 and J usage is TRBJ1-5; D possibly corresponds to TRBD1 (5 bases). This CDR3 has 15 amino acids. V was clipped by 0 bases and J by 5 bases, with 12 bases between them. CDR1 SGHRS and CDR2 YFSETQ come from the germline V gene.

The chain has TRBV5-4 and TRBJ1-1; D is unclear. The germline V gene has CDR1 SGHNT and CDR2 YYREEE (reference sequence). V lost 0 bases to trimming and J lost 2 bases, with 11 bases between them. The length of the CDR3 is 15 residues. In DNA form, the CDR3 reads TGTGCCAGCAGCTTGGACCCGGGAGGAAACACTGAAGCTTTCTTT. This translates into CASSLDPGGNTEAFF. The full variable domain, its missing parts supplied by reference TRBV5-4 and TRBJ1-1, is ETGVTQSPTHLIKTRGQQVTLRCSSQSGHNTVSWYQQALGQGPQFIFQYYREEENGRGNFPPRFSGLQFPNYSSELNVNALELDDSALYLCASSLDPGGNTEAFFGQGTRLTVV.

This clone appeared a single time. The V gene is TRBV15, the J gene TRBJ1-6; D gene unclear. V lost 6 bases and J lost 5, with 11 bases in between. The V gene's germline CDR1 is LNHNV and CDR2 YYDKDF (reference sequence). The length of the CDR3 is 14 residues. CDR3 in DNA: TGTGCCACCAGAGGGTGGGAGAATAATTCACCCCTCCACTTT. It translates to CATRGWENNSPLHF.

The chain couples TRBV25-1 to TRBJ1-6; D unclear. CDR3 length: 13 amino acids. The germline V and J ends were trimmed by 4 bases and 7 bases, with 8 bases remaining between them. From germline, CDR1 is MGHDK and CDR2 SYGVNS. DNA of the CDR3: TGTGCCAGCAGTGCGAACAGAAATTCACCCCTCCACTTT. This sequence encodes CASSANRNSPLHF.

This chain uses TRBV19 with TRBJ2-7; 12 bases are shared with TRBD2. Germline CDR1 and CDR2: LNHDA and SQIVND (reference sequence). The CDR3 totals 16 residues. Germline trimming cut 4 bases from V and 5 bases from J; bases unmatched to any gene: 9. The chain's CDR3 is CASSTGTSGGRDEQYF. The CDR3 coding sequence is TGTGCCAGTAGTACCGGTACTAGCGGGGGGCGGGACGAGCAGTACTTC. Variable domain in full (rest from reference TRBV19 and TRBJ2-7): DGGITQSPKYLFRKEGQNVTLSCEQNLNHDAMYWYRQDPGQGLRLIYYSQIVNDFQKGDIAEGYSVSREKKESFPLTVTSAQKNPTAFYLCASSTGTSGGRDEQYFGPGTRLTVT.

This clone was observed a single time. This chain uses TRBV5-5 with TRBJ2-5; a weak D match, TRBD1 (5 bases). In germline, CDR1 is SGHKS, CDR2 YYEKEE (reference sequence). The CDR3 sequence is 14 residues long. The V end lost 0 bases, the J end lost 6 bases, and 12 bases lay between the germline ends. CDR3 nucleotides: TGTGCCAGCAGCTTGGCGGGCCAGGGCAAGACCCAGTACTTC. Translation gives CASSLAGQGKTQYF.

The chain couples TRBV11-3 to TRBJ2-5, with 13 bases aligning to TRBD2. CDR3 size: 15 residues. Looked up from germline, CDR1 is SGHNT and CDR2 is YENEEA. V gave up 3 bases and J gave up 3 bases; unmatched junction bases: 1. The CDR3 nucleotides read TGTGCCAGCAGCTTGGGACTAGCGGGAAAAGAGACCCAGTACTTC. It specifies CASSLGLAGKETQYF.

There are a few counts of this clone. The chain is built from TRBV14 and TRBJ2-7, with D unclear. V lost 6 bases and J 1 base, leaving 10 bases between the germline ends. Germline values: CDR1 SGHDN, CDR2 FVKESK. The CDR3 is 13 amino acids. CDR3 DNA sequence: TGTGCCAGCAGGTACAGTGGGTCCTACGAGCAGTACTTC. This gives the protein CASRYSGSYEQYF.

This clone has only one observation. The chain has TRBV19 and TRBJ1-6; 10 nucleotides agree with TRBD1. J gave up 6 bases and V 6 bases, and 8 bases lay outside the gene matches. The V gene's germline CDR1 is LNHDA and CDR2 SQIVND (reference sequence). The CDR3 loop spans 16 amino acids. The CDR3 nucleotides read TGTGCCAGTAGCCGACAGGGGGCATCAGGTAATTCACCCCTCCACTTT. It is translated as CASSRQGASGNSPLHF.

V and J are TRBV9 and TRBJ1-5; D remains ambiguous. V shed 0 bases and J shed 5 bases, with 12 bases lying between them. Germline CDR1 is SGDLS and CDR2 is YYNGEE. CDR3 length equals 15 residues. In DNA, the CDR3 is TGTGCCAGCAGCGTAGACCCGAGAGTTGATCAGCCCCAGCATTTT. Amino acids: CASSVDPRVDQPQHF.

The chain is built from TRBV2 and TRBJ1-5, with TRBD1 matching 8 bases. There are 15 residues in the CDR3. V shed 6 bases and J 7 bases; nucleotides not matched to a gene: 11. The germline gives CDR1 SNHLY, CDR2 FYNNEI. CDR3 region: CASRQDRGGVQPQHF. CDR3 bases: TGTGCCAGCAGGCAAGACAGGGGCGGGGTCCAGCCCCAGCATTTT. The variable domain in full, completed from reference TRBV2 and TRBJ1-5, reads EPEVTQTPSHQVTQMGQEVILRCVPISNHLYFYWYRQILGQKVEFLVSFYNNEISEKSEIFDDQFSVERPDGSNFTLKIRSTKLEDSAMYFCASRQDRGGVQPQHFGDGTRLSIL.

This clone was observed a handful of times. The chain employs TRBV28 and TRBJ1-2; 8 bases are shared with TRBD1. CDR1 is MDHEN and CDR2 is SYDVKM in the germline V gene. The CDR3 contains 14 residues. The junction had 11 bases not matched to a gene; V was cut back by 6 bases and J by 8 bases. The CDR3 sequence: CASSARTGRDGYTF. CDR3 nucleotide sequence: TGTGCCAGCAGCGCTCGGACAGGGCGGGACGGCTACACCTTC.

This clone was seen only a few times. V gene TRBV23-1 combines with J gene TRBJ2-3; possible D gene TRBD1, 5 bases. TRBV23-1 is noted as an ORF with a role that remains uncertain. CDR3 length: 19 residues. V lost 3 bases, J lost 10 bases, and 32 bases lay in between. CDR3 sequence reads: CASSHGRENTPRLRRAQYF. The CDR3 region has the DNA TGCGCCAGCAGTCATGGCAGGGAAAATACGCCCCGACTTCGACGAGCGCAGTATTTT.

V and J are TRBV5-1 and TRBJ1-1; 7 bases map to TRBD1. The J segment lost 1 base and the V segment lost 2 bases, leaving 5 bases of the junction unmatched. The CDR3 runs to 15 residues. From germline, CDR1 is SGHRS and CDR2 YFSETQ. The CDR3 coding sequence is TGCGCCAGCAGCTTATCCGGGACAGCGAACACTGAAGCTTTCTTT. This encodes CASSLSGTANTEAFF.

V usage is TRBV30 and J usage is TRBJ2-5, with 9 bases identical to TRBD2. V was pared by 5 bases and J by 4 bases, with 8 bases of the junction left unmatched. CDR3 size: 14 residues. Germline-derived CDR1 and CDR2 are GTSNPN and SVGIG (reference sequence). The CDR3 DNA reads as TGTGCCTGGGCACGGGGCGGGGGGGCAGAGACCCAGTACTTC. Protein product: CAWARGGGAETQYF.

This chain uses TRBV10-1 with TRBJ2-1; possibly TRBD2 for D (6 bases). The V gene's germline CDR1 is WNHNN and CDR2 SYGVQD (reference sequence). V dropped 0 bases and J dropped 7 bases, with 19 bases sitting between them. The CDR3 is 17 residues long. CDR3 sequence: CASSESGGAVGSNEQFF. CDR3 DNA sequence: TGCGCCAGCAGTGAGTCTGGCGGGGCGGTAGGATCGAATGAGCAGTTCTTC.

The CDR3 reads CASSLGYLNEQYF. The CDR3 nucleotides are TGTGCCAGCAGCTTGGGCTATCTAAACGAGCAGTACTTC. The V and J genes are TRBV7-9 and TRBJ2-7; D uncertain. The germline V gene encodes CDR1 SEHNR and CDR2 FQNEAQ (reference sequence). CDR3 length: 13 amino acids. Trimming left V 3 bases short and J 5 bases short, with 11 bases between.

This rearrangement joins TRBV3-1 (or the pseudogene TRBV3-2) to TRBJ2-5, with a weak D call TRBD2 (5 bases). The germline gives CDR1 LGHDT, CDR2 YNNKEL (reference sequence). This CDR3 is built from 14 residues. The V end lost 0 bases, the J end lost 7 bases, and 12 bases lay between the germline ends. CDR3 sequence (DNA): TGTGCCAGCAGCCAAGAATCTGCCAGCGGGACCCAGTACTTC. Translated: CASSQESASGTQYF.